A single sample gave rise to the 13 T cell receptor beta chains below, sequenced in a study of T cell changes during pregnancy in multiple sclerosis. Clones were read by immunoSEQ multiplex PCR, and TCRdb kept only the in-frame ones, dropping some. The sample includes around 29,000 clones, more than 75% of them seen just once. The specimen comprised CD8+ T cells from peripheral blood mononuclear cells, sampled after pregnancy. These receptor sequences come from a female donor with multiple sclerosis, enrolled in a pregnancy study.

The chain has TRBV4-1 and TRBJ2-1; weak D call: TRBD2 (5 bases). V was pared by 0 bases and J by 10 bases, with 13 bases between. The CDR3 runs 14 residues. Per germline, CDR1 MGHRA and CDR2 YSYEKL. The CDR3 DNA reads TGCGCCAGCAGCCAAGATCCCGGACTGTTCGAGCAGTTCTTC. Translated: CASSQDPGLFEQFF.

The V gene is TRBV30, the J gene TRBJ2-7, with D possibly matching TRBD2 (5 bases). This CDR3 has 12 amino acids. V was pared by 2 bases and J by 6 bases, with 11 bases between. The V gene's germline CDR1 is GTSNPN and CDR2 SVGIG (reference sequence). Written as DNA, the CDR3 is TGTGCCTGGAGTCAAGTCGGGGTCGAGCAGTACTTC. Protein sequence: CAWSQVGVEQYF. Together with reference TRBV30 and TRBJ2-7, the CDR3 gives the full variable domain: SQTIHQWPATLVQPVGSPLSLECTVEGTSNPNLYWYRQAAGRGLQLLFYSVGIGQISSEVPQNLSASRPQDRQFILSSKKLLLSDSGFYLCAWSQVGVEQYFGPGTRLTVT.

The genes are TRBV19 and TRBJ2-1; D is unresolved. Trimming cost V 6 bases and J 15 bases, with 24 bases left between them. Germline CDR1 is LNHDA and CDR2 is SQIVND (reference sequence). This CDR3 comprises 14 residues. The CDR3 sequence is CASSVQITASWWFF. Written as DNA, the CDR3 is TGTGCCAGTAGCGTACAAATAACAGCTTCGTGGTGGTTCTTC.

This sequence joins TRBV5-8 and TRBJ1-1; D is unresolved. The ends were cut back, 4 bases at V and 5 bases at J, with 12 bases in the middle. Germline CDR1 is SGHTS and CDR2 is YDEGEE. The CDR3 loop spans 13 amino acids. The CDR3 loop is CASSPGRATEAFF. The CDR3 DNA sequence: TGTGCCAGCAGCCCCGGGAGGGCGACTGAAGCTTTCTTT. The entire variable domain, with the rest obtained from reference TRBV5-8 and TRBJ1-1, is as follows: EAGVTQSPTHLIKTRGQQATLRCSPISGHTSVYWYQQALGLGLQFLLWYDEGEERNRGNFPPRFSGRQFPNYSSELNVNALELEDSALYLCASSPGRATEAFFGQGTRLTVV.

J is TRBJ2-3 and V is TRBV28, with 8 bases that match TRBD2. V trimming: 5 bases; J trimming: 3 bases; junction bases outside the gene matches: 7. The CDR3 runs 15 residues. CDR1 and CDR2 (germline): MDHEN, SYDVKM. The CDR3 nucleotides are TGTGCCAGCAGTGGATATAGCGGGGAGACAGATACGCAGTATTTT. It translates to CASSGYSGETDTQYF.

The chain carries TRBV5-8 and TRBJ1-5, with 8 bases lining up with TRBD1. V trimming: 5 bases; J trimming: 6 bases; junction bases outside the gene matches: 4. From germline, CDR1 is SGHTS and CDR2 YDEGEE. The CDR3 is made up of 13 amino acids. CDR3 bases: TGTGCCAGCAGGGGACAGGTCGGTCAGCCCCAGCATTTT. Its protein product is CASRGQVGQPQHF.

The chain uses TRBV14 and TRBJ2-7; no reliable D call. Per germline, CDR1 SGHDN and CDR2 FVKESK. The ends were cut back, 1 base at V and 3 bases at J, with 7 bases in the middle. This CDR3 has 13 amino acids. CDR3: CASSQAQFYEQYF. The CDR3 DNA follows: TGTGCCAGCAGCCAAGCCCAATTCTACGAGCAGTACTTC.

The V and J genes are TRBV5-6 and TRBJ1-1; possible D gene TRBD1, 5 bases. CDR1 SGHDT and CDR2 YYEEEE come from the germline V gene. V lost 2 bases, J lost 5 bases, and 13 bases lay in between. The CDR3 is 14 residues long. This chain's CDR3 is CASSFNGGATEAFF. For the CDR3, the DNA is TGTGCCAGCAGCTTTAACGGGGGAGCGACTGAAGCTTTCTTT.

The CDR3 here is CASSPAGTGGHEQYF. CDR3 sequence (DNA): TGTGCCAGCAGCCCCGCCGGGACAGGGGGACACGAGCAGTACTTC. This chain uses TRBV13 with TRBJ2-7; 11 nucleotides agree with TRBD1. CDR1 PRHDT and CDR2 FYEKMQ come from the germline V gene (reference sequence). This CDR3 region has 15 residues. J lost 5 bases, V lost 5 bases, and 8 bases had no gene match.

J is TRBJ1-1 and V is TRBV13; the match to TRBD1 covers 12 bases. From germline, CDR1 is PRHDT and CDR2 FYEKMQ (reference sequence). This CDR3 has 17 residues. V lost 2 bases, J lost 5 bases, and 9 bases stayed unmatched. CDR3 region: CASSLYGTGGRRTEAFF. CDR3 in DNA: TGTGCCAGCAGCTTATACGGGACAGGGGGCAGGAGGACTGAAGCTTTCTTT.

V and J are TRBV5-1 and TRBJ2-7, with D perhaps TRBD1 (7 bases). This CDR3 has 15 residues. Germline assignment: CDR1 SGHRS and CDR2 YFSETQ. The V end lost 4 bases, the J end lost 2 bases, and 16 bases lay between the germline ends. CDR3 nucleotide sequence: TGCGCCAGCAGCGCCAGGGGGGACGCCACCTACGAGCAGTACTTC. The encoded protein is CASSARGDATYEQYF. The full variable domain, its missing parts supplied by reference TRBV5-1 and TRBJ2-7, is KAGVTQTPRYLIKTRGQQVTLSCSPISGHRSVSWYQQTPGQGLQFLFEYFSETQRNKGNFPGRFSGRQFSNSRSEMNVSTLELGDSALYLCASSARGDATYEQYFGPGTRLTVT.

The CDR3 bases are TGCGCCAGCAGCAGAATAGCGGGGGCGATTGACACCGGGGAGCTGTTTTTT. Amino acids: CASSRIAGAIDTGELFF. The V gene is TRBV5-1, the J gene TRBJ2-2; 9 bases line up with TRBD2. The CDR3 runs to 17 residues. Germline trimming cut 4 bases from V and 3 bases from J; bases unmatched to any gene: 10. The germline V gene has CDR1 SGHRS and CDR2 YFSETQ.

The V gene is TRBV7-6, the J gene TRBJ1-4; D may be TRBD1 (6 bases). Trimming stripped 5 bases from V and 8 bases from J, with 18 bases between. Germline-derived CDR1 and CDR2 are SGHVS and FNYEAQ. The CDR3 is 15 residues long. CDR3: CASSGWTDKEEKLFF. The CDR3 DNA reads as TGTGCCAGCAGCGGGTGGACAGATAAAGAGGAAAAACTGTTTTTT.